A selection of T cell receptor beta chains follows, all from one sample in a study of regulatory and conventional T cells in RAG deficiency. Assay used: immunoSEQ multiplex PCR; TCRdb lists only in-frame clones, some missing. The sample holds about 9,500 clones, about 89% seen once. The same specimen was also included in a second study, on regulatory T cells.

The sample consisted of Tregs sorted from blood. The receptor source for this set is a human donor in good health. CDR3s include the opening cysteine and the closing phenylalanine or tryptophan. D genes are given only for firm matches.

cdr3_aa: CASSLVAGDTEAFF
j_call: TRBJ1-1
d_call: .
v_call: TRBV5-1

cdr3_aa: CASSGGGVQPQHF
j_call: TRBJ1-5
d_call: .
v_call: TRBV10-2

cdr3_aa: CAWSMTDSGNTIYF
j_call: TRBJ1-3
d_call: .
v_call: TRBV30

cdr3_aa: CASSVGTGGYNEQFF
j_call: TRBJ2-1
d_call: TRBD1
v_call: TRBV6-4

cdr3_aa: CASSLEGVRQYF
j_call: TRBJ2-3
d_call: .
v_call: TRBV11-2

cdr3_aa: CASSIQGHQPQHF
j_call: TRBJ1-5
d_call: .
v_call: TRBV19

cdr3_aa: CASSRLPDRGLNTEAFF
j_call: TRBJ1-1
d_call: .
v_call: TRBV5-1

cdr3_aa: CASSSQRTGKYEQYF
j_call: TRBJ2-7
d_call: TRBD1
v_call: TRBV6-5

cdr3_aa: CAWCPGSRDTQYF
j_call: TRBJ2-3
d_call: .
v_call: TRBV30

cdr3_aa: CASRRDRQETQYF
j_call: TRBJ2-5
d_call: TRBD1
v_call: TRBV2

cdr3_aa: CASSDVAGVNGYTF
j_call: TRBJ1-2
d_call: .
v_call: TRBV6-4

cdr3_aa: CAISESIGGQPQHF
j_call: TRBJ1-5
d_call: .
v_call: TRBV10-3

cdr3_aa: CASSITLGGGYTF
j_call: TRBJ1-2
d_call: .
v_call: TRBV27

cdr3_aa: CASSPRTDYGYTF
j_call: TRBJ1-2
d_call: .
v_call: TRBV7-8

cdr3_aa: CASSFSNQNTEAFF
j_call: TRBJ1-1
d_call: .
v_call: TRBV7-8

cdr3_aa: CASTPQGAWGNTIYF
j_call: TRBJ1-3
d_call: TRBD1
v_call: TRBV6-6

cdr3_aa: CASSAQGVGTDTQYF
j_call: TRBJ2-3
d_call: .
v_call: TRBV19

cdr3_aa: CASSDSLSSGGLHEQFF
j_call: TRBJ2-1
d_call: TRBD2
v_call: TRBV2

cdr3_aa: CASSLGPRDEAFF
j_call: TRBJ1-1
d_call: .
v_call: TRBV11-3

cdr3_aa: CASSPRPGTSSYNEQFF
j_call: TRBJ2-1
d_call: TRBD2
v_call: TRBV5-1

cdr3_aa: CARSLRQPQHF
j_call: TRBJ1-5
d_call: .
v_call: TRBV5-3

cdr3_aa: CASSLGPTREAFF
j_call: TRBJ1-1
d_call: .
v_call: TRBV7-2

cdr3_aa: CASSLDLTSEKLFF
j_call: TRBJ1-4
d_call: .
v_call: TRBV11-2

cdr3_aa: CASSYSPNTEAFF
j_call: TRBJ1-1
d_call: .
v_call: TRBV27

cdr3_aa: CASSLDGQGFYEQYF
j_call: TRBJ2-7
d_call: TRBD1
v_call: TRBV5-1

cdr3_aa: CASSYRGQRTEAFF
j_call: TRBJ1-1
d_call: TRBD1
v_call: TRBV6-5

cdr3_aa: CASGALPVRGRETQYF
j_call: TRBJ2-5
d_call: .
v_call: TRBV12-5

cdr3_aa: CASSDPGTALGPTDTQYF
j_call: TRBJ2-3
d_call: TRBD1
v_call: TRBV6-4

cdr3_aa: CASSPPEHIQYF
j_call: TRBJ2-4
d_call: .
v_call: TRBV28

cdr3_aa: CASSFVSGGQETQYF
j_call: TRBJ2-5
d_call: TRBD2
v_call: TRBV5-1

cdr3_aa: CASSIPRGGSHTDTQYF
j_call: TRBJ2-3
d_call: .
v_call: TRBV19

cdr3_aa: CASSPTGQGYQPQHF
j_call: TRBJ1-5
d_call: .
v_call: TRBV4-1

cdr3_aa: CASSFSDAGNTIYF
j_call: TRBJ1-3
d_call: .
v_call: TRBV28

cdr3_aa: CASSPGQGASSNYGYTF
j_call: TRBJ1-2
d_call: TRBD1
v_call: TRBV4-1

cdr3_aa: CASSLTGDNSPLHF
j_call: TRBJ1-6
d_call: TRBD1
v_call: TRBV7-8

cdr3_aa: CATSRDVGYEQYF
j_call: TRBJ2-7
d_call: .
v_call: TRBV15

cdr3_aa: CASSLTGSGNTIYF
j_call: TRBJ1-3
d_call: .
v_call: TRBV28

cdr3_aa: CSVGEQGRPQYF
j_call: TRBJ2-3
d_call: .
v_call: TRBV29-1

cdr3_aa: CASSTGLGAKNIQYF
j_call: TRBJ2-4
d_call: .
v_call: TRBV6-1

cdr3_aa: CASRLRTGLGGELFF
j_call: TRBJ2-2
d_call: TRBD1
v_call: TRBV2

cdr3_aa: CASRLAGAEMETQYF
j_call: TRBJ2-5
d_call: TRBD2
v_call: TRBV10-3

cdr3_aa: CATSPGTNEKLFF
j_call: TRBJ1-4
d_call: .
v_call: TRBV15

cdr3_aa: CASRQRPTGNVNQPQHF
j_call: TRBJ1-5
d_call: .
v_call: TRBV28

cdr3_aa: CAIRRDGYNEQFF
j_call: TRBJ2-1
d_call: .
v_call: TRBV10-3

cdr3_aa: CASRPVVATNEKLFF
j_call: TRBJ1-4
d_call: .
v_call: TRBV6-6

cdr3_aa: CASSVGISTSGRAGTDTQYF
j_call: TRBJ2-3
d_call: TRBD2
v_call: TRBV9

cdr3_aa: CASSMTGDPSYNQPQHF
j_call: TRBJ1-5
d_call: .
v_call: TRBV19

cdr3_aa: CASRRGYNSPLHF
j_call: TRBJ1-6
d_call: .
v_call: TRBV25-1

cdr3_aa: CASSKVVTANTEAFF
j_call: TRBJ1-1
d_call: .
v_call: TRBV21-1

cdr3_aa: CASRMGQGGYGYTF
j_call: TRBJ1-2
d_call: TRBD1
v_call: TRBV5-1

cdr3_aa: CASSGNRAGLLYGYTF
j_call: TRBJ1-2
d_call: .
v_call: TRBV6-6

cdr3_aa: CASSFYQQGTEAFF
j_call: TRBJ1-1
d_call: .
v_call: TRBV7-8

cdr3_aa: CASSLTSLETQYF
j_call: TRBJ2-5
d_call: TRBD2
v_call: TRBV7-8

cdr3_aa: CASSYSNTVHSPLHF
j_call: TRBJ1-6
d_call: .
v_call: TRBV6-5

cdr3_aa: CASSLQGQEAFF
j_call: TRBJ1-1
d_call: .
v_call: TRBV5-1

cdr3_aa: CASSFQGTEAFF
j_call: TRBJ1-1
d_call: .
v_call: TRBV19

cdr3_aa: CASSYSATNEKLFF
j_call: TRBJ1-4
d_call: .
v_call: TRBV6-5

cdr3_aa: CASSKPTGAYEKLFF
j_call: TRBJ1-4
d_call: TRBD1
v_call: TRBV6-5

cdr3_aa: CASSLGPAAAPDNIQYF
j_call: TRBJ2-4
d_call: .
v_call: TRBV7-2

cdr3_aa: CASSTNLIGANVLTF
j_call: TRBJ2-6
d_call: .
v_call: TRBV19